This T cell receptor (beta chain) was captured by sequencing in a study of cytotoxic CD8 clonotypes in ibrutinib-treated CLL. Whole-study context: The group held some 11 relapsed/refractory and around 15 treatment-naive patients, with 17 to 18 IGHV unmutated. The sample average was about 260,000 productive templates and 90,000 to 95,000 productive rearrangements. Study-wide results and caveats: Public clonotypes were uncommon and contracted or stayed stable on treatment.

Sequenced by immunoSEQ multiplex PCR; TCRdb stores in-frame clones only, minus some. This table holds around 52,000 clones, around 60% found once. The germline V and J ends were trimmed by 3 bases and 1 base, with 12 bases remaining between them. There are 16 residues in the CDR3. Per the germline V gene, CDR1 is MNHNS and CDR2 is SASEGT. This clone was counted only a few times. The antigen remains undetermined. The material was PBMCs, obtained after 24 months of ibrutinib treatment. This TCR derives from a human donor with chronic lymphocytic leukemia. The chain is built from TRBV6-1 and TRBJ2-2; D might be TRBD2 (5 bases). CDR3 region: CASSDRSAGNTGELFF. The CDR3 DNA is TGTGCCAGCAGTGACCGAAGTGCGGGGAACACCGGGGAGCTGTTTTTT.